These 3 T cell receptor beta chains originate from one sample sequenced in a study of cytomegalovirus exposure and HLA in healthy donors. A multiplex PCR was run with 60 Vbeta primers and 13 Jbeta primers. Only in-frame clones appear in the TCRdb table, and some are missing; sequencing was by immunoSEQ multiplex PCR. The table shows more than 100,000 clones, with 70% to 85% occurring only once. The sample consisted of PBMCs. These TCRs come from a human donor in good health.

This chain connects TRBV28 to TRBJ2-7, with TRBD1 as a possible D gene (6 bases). The CDR3 extends over 13 amino acids. Germline-derived CDR1 and CDR2 are MDHEN and SYDVKM. V was pared by 6 bases and J by 3 bases, with 12 bases between. The CDR3 loop is CASSLGHFYEQYF. The CDR3 nucleotides are TGTGCCAGCAGCCTGGGACATTTCTACGAGCAGTACTTC.

The V gene is TRBV10-2, the J gene TRBJ1-2, with a weak D call TRBD1 (5 bases). In germline, CDR1 is WSHSY, CDR2 SAAADI. The CDR3 covers 15 residues. V dropped 6 bases and J dropped 6 bases, with 20 bases sitting between them. The CDR3 loop reads CASSLRGIGTHGYTF. In DNA, the CDR3 is TGCGCCAGCAGCCTAAGGGGTATAGGAACTCATGGCTACACCTTC.

The CDR3 DNA reads TGTGCCAGCTCACCACCGGGAGGCGGACTCACCGGGGAGCTGTTTTTT. Its protein product is CASSPPGGGLTGELFF. The rearrangement joins TRBV18 to TRBJ2-2, with a weak D call TRBD2 (6 bases). V dropped 0 bases and J dropped 4 bases, with 12 bases sitting between them. This CDR3 is built from 16 residues. CDR1 is KGHSH and CDR2 is LQKENI in the germline V gene. The full variable domain, completed using reference TRBV18 and TRBJ2-2, is NAGVMQNPRHLVRRRGQEARLRCSPMKGHSHVYWYRQLPEEGLKFMVYLQKENIIDESGMPKERFSAEFPKEGPSILRIQQVVRGDSAAYFCASSPPGGGLTGELFFGEGSRLTVL.